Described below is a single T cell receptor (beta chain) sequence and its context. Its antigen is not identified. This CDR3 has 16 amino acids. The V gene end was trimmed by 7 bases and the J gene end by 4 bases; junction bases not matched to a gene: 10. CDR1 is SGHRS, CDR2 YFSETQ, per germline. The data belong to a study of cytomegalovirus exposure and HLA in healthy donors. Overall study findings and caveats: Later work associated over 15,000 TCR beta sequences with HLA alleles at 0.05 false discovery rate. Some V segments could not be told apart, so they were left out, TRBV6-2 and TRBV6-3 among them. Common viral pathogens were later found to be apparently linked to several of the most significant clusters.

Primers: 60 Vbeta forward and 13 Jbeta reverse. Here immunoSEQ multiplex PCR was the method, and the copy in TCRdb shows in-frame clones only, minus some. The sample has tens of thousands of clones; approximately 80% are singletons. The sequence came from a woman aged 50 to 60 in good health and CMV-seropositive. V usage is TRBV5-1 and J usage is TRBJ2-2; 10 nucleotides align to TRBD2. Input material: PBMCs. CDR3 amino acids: CASGPPGLALTGELFF. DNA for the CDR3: TGCGCCAGCGGACCCCCGGGACTAGCGCTCACCGGGGAGCTGTTTTTT.